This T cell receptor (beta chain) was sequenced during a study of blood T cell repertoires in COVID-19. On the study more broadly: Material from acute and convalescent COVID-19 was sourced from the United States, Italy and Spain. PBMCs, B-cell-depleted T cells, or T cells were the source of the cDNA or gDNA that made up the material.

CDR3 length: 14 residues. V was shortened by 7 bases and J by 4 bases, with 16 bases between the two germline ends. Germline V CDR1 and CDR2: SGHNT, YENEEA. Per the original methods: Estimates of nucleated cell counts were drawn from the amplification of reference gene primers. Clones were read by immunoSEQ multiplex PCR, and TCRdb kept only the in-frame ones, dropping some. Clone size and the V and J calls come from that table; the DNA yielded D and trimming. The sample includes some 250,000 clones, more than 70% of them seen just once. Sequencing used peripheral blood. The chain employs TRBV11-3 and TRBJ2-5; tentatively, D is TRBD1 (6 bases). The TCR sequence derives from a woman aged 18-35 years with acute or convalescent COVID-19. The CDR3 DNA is TGTGCCAGCAACGCAGGGGCGCCGGGAGAGACCCAGTACTTC. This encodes CASNAGAPGETQYF.